Each of the 30 T cell receptor beta chains below was sequenced from the same sample in a study of cytomegalovirus exposure and HLA in healthy donors. The PCR contained 60 Vbeta and 13 Jbeta primers. Data came from immunoSEQ multiplex PCR; TCRdb stores just in-frame clones and leaves some out. This sample has about 160,000 clones; roughly 80% occur once, and the top ten carry 8.5%. Sequenced material: PBMCs. The source is a male donor in good health and CMV-seropositive.

This clone was seen a handful of times. The chain links TRBV30 to TRBJ1-5, with a tentative D call TRBD1 (5 bases). V lost 5 bases, J lost 4 bases, and 12 bases lay in between. The CDR3 loop spans 13 amino acids. Germline V gives CDR1 GTSNPN, CDR2 SVGIG (reference sequence). CDR3 amino acids: CAWGGGGNQPQHF. The CDR3 nucleotides are TGTGCCTGGGGCGGGGGGGGAAATCAGCCCCAGCATTTT. The full variable domain, with the rest looked up from reference TRBV30 and TRBJ1-5, is SQTIHQWPATLVQPVGSPLSLECTVEGTSNPNLYWYRQAAGRGLQLLFYSVGIGQISSEVPQNLSASRPQDRQFILSSKKLLLSDSGFYLCAWGGGGNQPQHFGDGTRLSIL.

The gene calls are TRBV5-1 and TRBJ2-5; D remains unclear. Per germline, CDR1 SGHRS and CDR2 YFSETQ. V was trimmed by 5 bases and J by 2 bases, leaving 4 bases between them. This CDR3 is built from 11 residues. The CDR3 DNA follows: TGCGCCAGCAGTTCACAAGAGACCCAGTACTTC. Protein: CASSSQETQYF.

V gene TRBV19 combines with J gene TRBJ1-5; D is undetermined. The V gene lost 7 bases and the J gene lost 6 bases, with 16 bases spanning the gap. The CDR3 is made up of 14 amino acids. The germline V gene encodes CDR1 LNHDA and CDR2 SQIVND (reference sequence). Here the CDR3 reads CASNGEGGRQPQHF. In DNA form, the CDR3 reads TGTGCCAGTAATGGGGAGGGAGGTCGTCAGCCCCAGCATTTT.

The gene calls are TRBV30 and TRBJ1-1, with TRBD1 matching over 9 bases. The ends lost 3 bases at V and 0 bases at J; junction bases unmatched: 5. The CDR3 totals 15 residues. CDR1 is GTSNPN and CDR2 is SVGIG in the germline V gene (reference sequence). The DNA of the CDR3 is TGTGCCTGGAGGGGCGGGACAGGGATGAACACTGAAGCTTTCTTT. Protein: CAWRGGTGMNTEAFF.

The genes are TRBV30 and TRBJ1-6, with 7 bases that match TRBD1. Germline V gene data show CDR1 as GTSNPN and CDR2 as SVGIG (reference sequence). The CDR3 consists of 15 residues. V was pared by 3 bases and J by 7 bases, with 9 bases of the junction left unmatched. In DNA form, the CDR3 reads TGTGCCTGGAGCAAAATGACAGGGATCAATTCACCCCTCCACTTT. It is translated as CAWSKMTGINSPLHF.

This sequence joins TRBV10-1 and TRBJ1-5; D might be TRBD1 (5 bases). Germline CDR1 WNHNN, CDR2 SYGVQD (reference sequence). Trimming removed 3 bases from V and 7 bases from J, with 10 bases in between. The CDR3 length is 13 residues. The CDR3 nucleotides read TGCGCCAGCAGTGACAGGGAAGGACAGCCCCAGCATTTT. Residues: CASSDREGQPQHF.

The chain is built from TRBV6-5 and TRBJ1-2; D perhaps matches TRBD1 (6 bases). The CDR3 has 12 residues. Deletions cut 5 bases from V and 5 bases from J, with 9 bases between. The germline CDR1 and CDR2 sequences are MNHEY and SVGAGI. The CDR3 nucleotides are TGTGCCAGCAGTACTCAGGGGTATGGCTACACCTTC. Protein: CASSTQGYGYTF.

This chain connects TRBV5-5 to TRBJ2-5; a possible D gene is TRBD1 (6 bases). V was trimmed by 1 base and J by 4 bases, leaving 14 bases between them. This CDR3 comprises 15 residues. Per germline, CDR1 SGHKS and CDR2 YYEKEE (reference sequence). The CDR3 loop reads CASSLKFARGETQYF. Here the CDR3 DNA reads TGTGCCAGCAGCTTGAAATTTGCCAGGGGAGAGACCCAGTACTTC.

The CDR3 loop is CASSRAGANYGYTF. The DNA for the CDR3 is TGTGCCAGCAGCCGGGCGGGCGCTAACTATGGCTACACCTTC. The rearrangement links TRBV7-2 to TRBJ1-2; D is undetermined. Germline CDR1 and CDR2: SGHTA and FQGNSA. This CDR3 has 14 residues. With 5 bases removed from V and 0 bases from J, the gap between germline ends came to 10 bases.

The chain is built from TRBV6-1 and TRBJ2-7, with a possible D match to TRBD1 (8 bases). The CDR3 has 14 residues. Trimming cost V 10 bases and J 2 bases, with 18 bases left between them. The germline V gene encodes CDR1 MNHNS and CDR2 SASEGT. CDR3 in amino acids: CATHHRGGTYEQYF. The CDR3 region has the DNA TGTGCCACTCATCACAGGGGGGGGACCTACGAGCAGTACTTC.

The genes are TRBV18 and TRBJ1-1; D remains ambiguous. Germline CDR1 KGHSH, CDR2 LQKENI. V was trimmed by 3 bases and J by 7 bases, leaving 18 bases between them. The CDR3 runs to 15 residues. The CDR3 DNA reads as TGTGCCAGCTCACCCCTCGGGGAGGGAGGAAGTGAAGCTTTCTTT. The encoded protein is CASSPLGEGGSEAFF.

The J gene is TRBJ1-6, the V gene TRBV19, with a possible D match to TRBD1 (6 bases). Germline CDR1 is LNHDA and CDR2 is SQIVND (reference sequence). The ends were cut back, 5 bases at V and 5 bases at J, with 13 bases in the middle. CDR3 length: 15 residues. The CDR3 DNA is TGTGCCAGTAGTCGCCGCCGGGACAATAATTCACCCCTCCACTTT. Protein: CASSRRRDNNSPLHF.

The chain recombines TRBV28 with TRBJ1-1; no definite D call. The CDR3 totals 12 residues. Per the germline V gene, CDR1 is MDHEN and CDR2 is SYDVKM. The V gene lost 10 bases and the J gene lost 0 bases, with 9 bases spanning the gap. CDR3 in amino acids: CATMGVNTEAFF. The CDR3 DNA is TGTGCCACAATGGGAGTGAACACTGAAGCTTTCTTT.

V is TRBV4-3 and J is TRBJ2-1, with TRBD2 as a possible D gene (5 bases). Germline values: CDR1 LGHNA, CDR2 YSLEER. The CDR3 totals 16 residues. Trimming shortened V by 1 base and J by 0 bases, and 10 bases separated the two germline ends. DNA for the CDR3: TGCGCCAGCAGCCAAGTCCCAGGAGGCTCCTACAATGAGCAGTTCTTC. It translates to CASSQVPGGSYNEQFF.

The V gene is TRBV6-1, the J gene TRBJ2-1; D is ambiguous. The germline V gene encodes CDR1 MNHNS and CDR2 SASEGT. The CDR3 is made up of 12 amino acids. Trimming removed 6 bases at V and 1 base at J, with 4 bases between. The CDR3 spells CASRASYNEQFF. The CDR3 DNA is TGTGCCAGCAGGGCTTCCTACAATGAGCAGTTCTTC.

This chain uses TRBV7-9 with TRBJ2-1; TRBD2 matches at 11 bases. Germline assignment: CDR1 SEHNR and CDR2 FQNEAQ (reference sequence). There are 15 residues in the CDR3. With V trimmed by 2 bases and J by 7 bases, 4 bases remained unmatched. CDR3 sequence (DNA): TGTGCCAGCAGCTTATTAGCGGGAGGGGGAAATGAGCAGTTCTTC. This encodes CASSLLAGGGNEQFF. The entire variable domain, with the rest obtained from reference TRBV7-9 and TRBJ2-1, is as follows: DTGVSQNPRHKITKRGQNVTFRCDPISEHNRLYWYRQTLGQGPEFLTYFQNEAQLEKSRLLSDRFSAERPKGSFSTLEIQRTEQGDSAMYLCASSLLAGGGNEQFFGPGTRLTVL.

This sequence joins TRBV27 and TRBJ2-5; 7 bases match TRBD1. The tail of the sequence fits TRBJ2-7 better, so the J call may be wrong. The CDR3 totals 14 residues. Germline CDR1 reads MNHEY; CDR2 reads SMNVEV (reference sequence). The CDR3 here is CASSTHRGTYEQYF. CDR3 in DNA: TGTGCCAGCAGCACTCACAGGGGTACCTACGAGCAGTACTTC.

This rearrangement joins TRBV5-1 to TRBJ2-5; 14 positions agree with TRBD2. The V segment lost 4 bases and the J segment 3 bases; nucleotides outside the gene matches: 5. This CDR3 contains 16 residues. Germline CDR1 SGHRS, CDR2 YFSETQ. The CDR3 DNA sequence: TGCGCCAGCAGCCAAAGACTAGCGGGGGGGAAAGAGACCCAGTACTTC. As protein: CASSQRLAGGKETQYF. Full variable domain (remainder filled in from reference TRBV5-1 and TRBJ2-5): KAGVTQTPRYLIKTRGQQVTLSCSPISGHRSVSWYQQTPGQGLQFLFEYFSETQRNKGNFPGRFSGRQFSNSRSEMNVSTLELGDSALYLCASSQRLAGGKETQYFGPGTRLLVL.

V is TRBV5-1 and J is TRBJ1-5; possible D gene TRBD1, 5 bases. The CDR3 is made up of 15 amino acids. CDR1 and CDR2 from the germline V gene are SGHRS and YFSETQ. V lost 3 bases and J 0 bases, leaving 10 bases between the germline ends. The CDR3 DNA sequence: TGCGCCAGCAGCTCGGGGGAATATAGCAATCAGCCCCAGCATTTT. This translates into CASSSGEYSNQPQHF.

The V call is TRBV28, the J call TRBJ1-5; maybe TRBD1 (5 bases). CDR1 is MDHEN and CDR2 is SYDVKM in the germline V gene. V was pared by 3 bases and J by 4 bases, with 10 bases between. The CDR3 contains 14 residues. CDR3 residues: CASSLGGPNQPQHF. Here the CDR3 DNA reads TGTGCCAGCAGTTTGGGGGGTCCAAATCAGCCCCAGCATTTT.

The genes are TRBV2 and TRBJ2-5, with 12 bases matching TRBD2. The trim removed 6 bases at V and 4 bases at J, leaving 12 bases unmatched. The CDR3 is made up of 17 amino acids. Germline assignment: CDR1 SNHLY and CDR2 FYNNEI. In nucleotides, the CDR3 is TGTGCCAGCAGAGCACGGGCTAGCGGGGGGGCCGCAGAGACCCAGTACTTC. It specifies CASRARASGGAAETQYF.

The chain couples TRBV10-3 to TRBJ1-1; the D gene is possibly TRBD1 (6 bases). The germline V and J ends were trimmed by 3 bases and 6 bases, with 20 bases remaining between them. CDR3 length: 16 amino acids. The germline V gene has CDR1 ENHRY and CDR2 SYGVKD. In nucleotides, the CDR3 is TGTGCCATCAGTGAAAGCTCTCTGGGGGCCCTACCTGAAGCTTTCTTT. This sequence encodes CAISESSLGALPEAFF.

The CDR3 DNA sequence: TGTGCCACCAGCAAGACCGCGGGACAGGCAACCTACGAGCAGTACTTC. Its protein product is CATSKTAGQATYEQYF. The genes are TRBV15 and TRBJ2-7; 8 nucleotides align to TRBD1. CDR1 is LNHNV, CDR2 YYDKDF, per germline (reference sequence). This CDR3 spans 16 amino acids. With V trimmed by 4 bases and J by 2 bases, 10 bases remained unmatched. The whole variable domain, filled in from reference TRBV15 and TRBJ2-7, reads DAMVIQNPRYQVTQFGKPVTLSCSQTLNHNVMYWYQQKSSQAPKLLFHYYDKDFNNEADTPDNFQSRRPNTSFCFLDIRSPGLGDTAMYLCATSKTAGQATYEQYFGPGTRLTVT.

This chain uses TRBV11-2 with TRBJ1-2; the D gene is possibly TRBD1 (6 bases). This CDR3 is 16 amino acids long. Looked up from germline, CDR1 is SGHAT and CDR2 is FQNNGV. Trimming stripped 5 bases from V and 5 bases from J, with 21 bases between. The CDR3 is CASSPEVGGGAYGYTF. The CDR3, as DNA: TGTGCCAGCAGCCCGGAGGTGGGCGGGGGCGCTTATGGCTACACCTTC. Supplemented by reference TRBV11-2 and TRBJ1-2, the full variable domain reads EAGVAQSPRYKIIEKRQSVAFWCNPISGHATLYWYQQILGQGPKLLIQFQNNGVVDDSQLPKDRFSAERLKGVDSTLKIQPAKLEDSAVYLCASSPEVGGGAYGYTFGSGTRLTVV.

The gene calls are TRBV9 and TRBJ2-2; 7 nucleotides agree with TRBD2. Germline CDR1 reads SGDLS; CDR2 reads YYNGEE. This CDR3 has 15 amino acids. V shed 3 bases and J 1 base; nucleotides not matched to a gene: 3. The CDR3 reads CASSAASGNTGELFF. The DNA for the CDR3 is TGTGCCAGCAGCGCAGCTAGCGGGAACACCGGGGAGCTGTTTTTT. Full variable domain (outside the CDR3, taken from reference TRBV9 and TRBJ2-2): DSGVTQTPKHLITATGQRVTLRCSPRSGDLSVYWYQQSLDQGLQFLIQYYNGEERAKGNILERFSAQQFPDLHSELNLSSLELGDSALYFCASSAASGNTGELFFGEGSRLTVL.

This clone was counted only a few times. The V and J genes are TRBV28 and TRBJ1-2; D remains unclear. The germline V and J ends were trimmed by 6 bases and 3 bases, with 8 bases remaining between them. The CDR3 is 12 amino acids. Germline CDR1 MDHEN, CDR2 SYDVKM. CDR3 region: CASSLVDYGYTF. CDR3 nucleotides: TGTGCCAGCAGCCTAGTTGACTATGGCTACACCTTC.

V is TRBV30 and J is TRBJ1-5, with a tentative D call TRBD1 (5 bases). Trimming removed 0 bases from V and 7 bases from J, with 13 bases in between. Germline CDR1 is GTSNPN and CDR2 is SVGIG (reference sequence). The CDR3 extends over 14 amino acids. CDR3 amino acids: CAWSVDIGAQPQHF. Written as DNA, the CDR3 is TGTGCCTGGAGTGTAGACATAGGGGCCCAGCCCCAGCATTTT.

This clone has only a few counts. The J gene is TRBJ1-3, the V gene TRBV7-6, with D possibly being TRBD1 (5 bases). Trimming shortened V by 1 base and J by 2 bases, and 6 bases separated the two germline ends. CDR1 SGHVS and CDR2 FNYEAQ come from the germline V gene. This CDR3 has 14 residues. CDR3 nucleotide sequence: TGTGCCAGCAGCTTAGGACAGACTGGAAACACCATATATTTT. Translated: CASSLGQTGNTIYF.

Only a few counts were recorded for this clone. The chain couples TRBV30 to TRBJ2-1, with TRBD2 matching 11 bases. Germline V gives CDR1 GTSNPN, CDR2 SVGIG (reference sequence). The CDR3 spans 15 residues. V was pared by 3 bases and J by 4 bases, with 5 bases of the junction left unmatched. DNA of the CDR3: TGTGCCTGGAGCGTCGGGACTAGCGGTTACAATGAGCAGTTCTTC. This codes for CAWSVGTSGYNEQFF.

This clone is a singleton in its sample. This rearrangement joins TRBV19 to TRBJ2-1; 13 bases fit TRBD2. The CDR3 length is 17 residues. Trimming at V came to 3 bases and at J to 4 bases, leaving 6 bases not matched to a gene. CDR1 LNHDA and CDR2 SQIVND come from the germline V gene (reference sequence). CDR3: CASSIRTSGSSYNEQFF. In DNA form, the CDR3 reads TGTGCCAGTAGTATTAGGACTAGCGGGAGCAGTTACAATGAGCAGTTCTTC.